A single sample gave rise to the 17 T cell receptor beta chains below, sequenced in a study of tumor-infiltrating lymphocytes in primary liver carcinoma. Starting material of 450 to 500 ng total RNA yielded TCR beta cDNA via a constant-region primer. Three nested multiplex PCR rounds of slightly modified ARM-PCR generated TCR beta libraries. Amplification in the first two PCR rounds was performed using TRBV1-TRBV30 forward primers and a C-beta reverse primer for roughly 9 cycles each. TCRdb re-analysed the multiplex PCR reads in MiXCR, keeping a single row per CDR3 protein. Altogether 150,000 to 200,000 distinct CDR3 sequences are present, around 60% being singletons, with the ten largest covering about 72%. Unsorted whole blood supplied the blood RNA, and germline DNA was isolated too. The material sequenced was peripheral blood. These receptors originate from a man in his forties with primary liver carcinoma and hepatitis B virus infection.

In DNA, the CDR3 is TGTGCCAGCAGACCGGGACCCTCTTCCGAGCAGTACTTC. As protein: CASRPGPSSEQYF. The chain links TRBV6-5 to TRBJ2-7, with D perhaps TRBD1 or TRBD2 (5 bases each). V was cut by 6 bases and J by 6 bases, with 15 bases left in between. This CDR3 contains 13 residues. The germline V gene has CDR1 MNHEY and CDR2 SVGAGI.

The V call is TRBV6-6, the J call TRBJ2-1, with TRBD2 identical over 13 bases. J was trimmed by 1 base and V by 2 bases; bases with no gene match: 8. The CDR3 covers 19 residues. CDR1 and CDR2 from the germline V gene are MNHNY and SVGAGI (reference sequence). CDR3 loop: CASSYLGLAGELSYNEQFF. Here the CDR3 DNA reads TGTGCCAGCAGTTACCTAGGACTAGCGGGGGAGCTTTCCTACAATGAGCAGTTCTTC.

About this clonotype: This may be a read error: a much more frequent sequence differs by one nucleotide. The V and J genes are TRBV6-5 and TRBJ1-1; the D is unclear. This CDR3 is built from 14 residues. Trimming took off 6 bases at V and 6 bases at J, with 17 bases between the two ends. Germline values: CDR1 MNHEY, CDR2 SVGAGI. The CDR3 coding sequence is TGTGCCAGCAGCTTCCTCGACATGGCTTCTGAAGCTTTCTTT. This gives the protein CASSFLDMASEAFF.

V usage is TRBV7-9 and J usage is TRBJ1-2; D uncertain. The CDR3 loop spans 13 amino acids. Germline CDR1 SEHNR, CDR2 FQNEAQ (reference sequence). V was pared by 3 bases and J by 0 bases, with 5 bases between. This CDR3 is CASSFGSNYGYTF. In DNA form, the CDR3 reads TGTGCCAGCAGCTTTGGATCTAACTATGGCTACACCTTC.

This clonotype was recorded at least ten times. The chain uses TRBV29-1 and TRBJ2-1, with D perhaps matching TRBD1 (6 bases). CDR1 and CDR2 from the germline V gene are SQVTM and ANQGSEA. Trimming cost V 4 bases and J 9 bases, with 16 bases left between them. CDR3 length: 13 amino acids. The chain's CDR3 is CSVVVPGEGEQFF. The CDR3 bases are TGCAGCGTTGTGGTCCCAGGGGAAGGTGAGCAGTTCTTC.

This clonotype was observed a handful of times. The chain couples TRBV28 to TRBJ2-2, with D maybe TRBD2 (6 bases). CDR3 size: 14 residues. V lost 5 bases, J lost 8 bases, and 15 bases lay in between. Germline assignment: CDR1 MDHEN and CDR2 SYDVKM. CDR3 protein: CASSRDLQGGELFF. The CDR3 DNA sequence: TGTGCCAGCAGTCGGGACTTGCAAGGGGGGGAGCTGTTTTTT.

This sequence joins TRBV28 and TRBJ2-7; D is undetermined. V was clipped by 5 bases and J by 5 bases, with 10 bases between them. The germline gives CDR1 MDHEN, CDR2 SYDVKM. This CDR3 comprises 12 residues. The CDR3 loop is CASSPPTDEQYF. For the CDR3, the DNA is TGTGCCAGCAGTCCCCCGACGGACGAGCAGTACTTC.

Remarks on this clonotype: An end of the junction differs from the germline gene, which may be a read error. CDR3 coding DNA: TGTGTCAGCAATCGCGAGGAGAACTATGGCTACACCTTC. Its protein is CVSNREENYGYTF. V is TRBV12-3 or TRBV12-4 and J is TRBJ1-2; no definite D call. This CDR3 contains 13 residues.

The chain combines TRBV6-5 with TRBJ2-7, with 10 positions matching TRBD2. The germline CDR1 and CDR2 sequences are MNHEY and SVGAGI. V was pared by 2 bases and J by 5 bases, with 6 bases of the junction left unmatched. The CDR3 runs 15 residues. Here the CDR3 reads CASSYTSGNIDEQYF. DNA of the CDR3: TGTGCCAGCAGTTACACTAGCGGGAACATAGACGAGCAGTACTTC.

Remarks on this clonotype: At one boundary the junction diverges from the germline segment, which might be a read error. The chain couples TRBV30 to TRBJ1-1; TRBD1 agrees at 7 bases. The CDR3 is made up of 13 amino acids. Germline values: CDR1 GTSNPN, CDR2 SVGIG (reference sequence). The CDR3: CVWSRTGVTEAFF. The CDR3, as DNA: TGTGTCTGGAGTCGCACAGGGGTCACTGAAGCTTTCTTT.

Worth noting for this clonotype: An end of the junction does not agree with germline; a read error may underlie this. The genes are TRBV11-2 and TRBJ2-7; weak D call: TRBD2 (6 bases). There are 17 residues in the CDR3. Germline-derived CDR1 and CDR2 are SGHAT and FQNNGV. The CDR3 protein is CASSLKGGGYFSYEQYF. In nucleotides, the CDR3 is TGTGCCAGCAGCTTAAAAGGAGGAGGGTACTTCTCCTATGAGCAGTACTTC.

This clonotype was counted a few times. The chain is built from TRBV6-1 and TRBJ2-7; 7 bases agree with TRBD1. There are 15 residues in the CDR3. V lost 6 bases to trimming and J lost 0 bases; unmatched junction nucleotides: 8. The germline V gene has CDR1 MNHNS and CDR2 SASEGT. The CDR3 here is CASRIGTVSSYEQYF. CDR3 sequence (DNA): TGTGCCAGCAGAATAGGGACAGTATCCTCCTACGAGCAGTACTTC.

The gene calls are TRBV12-3 or TRBV12-4 and TRBJ2-7; D is perhaps TRBD2 (5 bases). The CDR3 is 14 amino acids. Deletions cut 7 bases from V and 1 base from J, with 14 bases between. The CDR3 spells CASTRTGASYEQYF. In DNA form, the CDR3 reads TGTGCCAGCACTAGGACTGGAGCTTCCTACGAGCAGTACTTC.

This clonotype was seen more than once but under ten times. The chain carries TRBV12-3 or TRBV12-4 and TRBJ1-5; D unclear. The V and J ends lost 4 bases and 7 bases respectively, with 11 bases between them. This CDR3 comprises 13 residues. The CDR3 DNA reads TGTGCCAGCAGTTCCGGGCCGACCCAGCCCCAGCATTTT. It codes for CASSSGPTQPQHF.

In regard to this clonotype: Given the absence of the conserved phenylalanine or tryptophan at the CDR3 end, a read error is likely. This sequence joins TRBV6-6 and TRBJ2-7; 7 positions agree with TRBD2. This CDR3 contains 15 residues. Germline trimming cut 2 bases from V and 0 bases from J; bases unmatched to any gene: 4. Germline V CDR1 and CDR2: MNHNY, SVGAGI (reference sequence). The CDR3 bases are TGTGCCAGCAGTTACCTACGGACTAGCTCCTACGAGCAGTACTGC. The encoded protein is CASSYLRTSSYEQYC.

A single count supports this clonotype. An end of the junction differs from the germline gene, which may be a read error. The chain employs TRBV19 and TRBJ2-4; a weak D match, TRBD2 (6 bases). This CDR3 spans 13 amino acids. Germline V gene sequence: CDR1 LNHDA, CDR2 SQIVND (reference sequence). CDR3 coding DNA: TGTGCCAGTAGTTCGGGAGCCAAAAACATCCAGTACTTC. Amino acids: CASSSGAKNIQYF.

This clonotype appeared many times. V usage is TRBV11-2 and J usage is TRBJ2-2; 11 bases line up with TRBD2. Germline V CDR1 and CDR2: SGHAT, FQNNGV. After removal of 1 base from V and 4 bases from J, the junction contained 2 bases not matched to a gene. The CDR3 length is 16 residues. The CDR3 loop is CASSLATSGSTGELFF. CDR3 nucleotide sequence: TGTGCCAGCAGCTTAGCCACTAGCGGGAGCACCGGGGAGCTGTTTTTT.